The present entry profiles one TCR beta chain with its context. Methods used by the authors: Amplifying reference gene primers gave estimates of nucleated cell counts. Assay: immunoSEQ multiplex PCR; the TCRdb copy retains only in-frame clones and omits some. The V and J calls and clone size come from that table; D and trimming were worked out from the DNA. The table has roughly 220,000 clones, 80% to 90% seen once. This sample is drawn from a study of blood T cell repertoires in COVID-19. As for the study in general: Sample material is recorded as cDNA or gDNA derived from T cells, B-cell-depleted T cells, or PBMCs.

In germline, CDR1 is SGDLS, CDR2 YYNGEE. The CDR3 has 13 residues. V trimming: 2 bases; J trimming: 11 bases; junction bases outside the gene matches: 3. The cohort comprised adults aged 18 to 89 years residing in 20 to 30 US areas. The clonotype was recovered from a woman aged 18 to 35 in a cohort exposed to, infected with or recovered from COVID-19 (not recorded which). Sequencing was performed on PBMCs or T cells enriched from blood (not recorded which). V usage is TRBV9 and J usage is TRBJ2-1, with 11 bases that match TRBD2. CDR3 nucleotide sequence: TGTGCCAGCAGCGTGGGACTAGCGGATAAGCAGTTCTTC. Protein product: CASSVGLADKQFF.